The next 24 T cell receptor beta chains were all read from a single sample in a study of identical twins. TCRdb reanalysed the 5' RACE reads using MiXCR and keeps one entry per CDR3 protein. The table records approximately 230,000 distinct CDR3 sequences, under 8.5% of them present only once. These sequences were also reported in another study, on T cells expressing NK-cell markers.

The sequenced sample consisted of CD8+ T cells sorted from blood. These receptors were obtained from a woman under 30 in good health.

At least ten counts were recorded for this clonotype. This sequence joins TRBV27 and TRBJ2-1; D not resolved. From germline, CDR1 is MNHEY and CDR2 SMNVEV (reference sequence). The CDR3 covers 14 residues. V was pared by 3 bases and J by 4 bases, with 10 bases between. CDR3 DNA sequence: TGTGCCAGCAGTTTTAGGTTCTCGTACAATGAGCAGTTCTTC. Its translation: CASSFRFSYNEQFF.

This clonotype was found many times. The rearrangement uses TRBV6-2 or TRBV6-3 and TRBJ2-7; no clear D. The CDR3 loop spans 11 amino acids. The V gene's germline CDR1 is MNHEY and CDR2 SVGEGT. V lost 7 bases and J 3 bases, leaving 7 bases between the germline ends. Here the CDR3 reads CASTFNYEQYF. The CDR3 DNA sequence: TGTGCCAGCACCTTCAACTACGAGCAGTACTTC.

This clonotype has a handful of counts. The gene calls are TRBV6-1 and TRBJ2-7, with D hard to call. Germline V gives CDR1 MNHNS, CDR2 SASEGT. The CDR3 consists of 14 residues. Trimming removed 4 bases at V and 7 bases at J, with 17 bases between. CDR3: CASSAGRPGREQYF. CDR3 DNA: TGTGCCAGCAGTGCAGGTCGTCCGGGCCGGGAGCAGTACTTC.

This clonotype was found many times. The CDR3 DNA is TGTGCCAGCAGCTTAAGCGGGCTAACGGAACCTTTCTTT. The encoded protein is CASSLSGLTEPFF. V is TRBV7-9 and J is TRBJ1-1; no clear D. The V gene's germline CDR1 is SEHNR and CDR2 FQNEAQ (reference sequence). V dropped 2 bases and J dropped 12 bases, with 16 bases sitting between them. The CDR3 has 13 amino acids.

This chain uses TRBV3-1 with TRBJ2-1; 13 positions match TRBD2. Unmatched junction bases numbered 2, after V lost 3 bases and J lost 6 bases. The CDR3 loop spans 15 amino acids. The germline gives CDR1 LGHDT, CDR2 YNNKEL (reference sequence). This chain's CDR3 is CASSHGTSGVNEQFF. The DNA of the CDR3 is TGTGCCAGCAGCCATGGGACTAGCGGGGTCAATGAGCAGTTCTTC.

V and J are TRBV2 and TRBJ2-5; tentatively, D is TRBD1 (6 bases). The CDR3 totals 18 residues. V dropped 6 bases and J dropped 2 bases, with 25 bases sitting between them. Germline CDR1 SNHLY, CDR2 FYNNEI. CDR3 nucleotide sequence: TGTGCCAGCAGCTACAGGGCGTGGACTCTCCTTGAGCAAGAGACCCAGTACTTC. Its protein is CASSYRAWTLLEQETQYF.

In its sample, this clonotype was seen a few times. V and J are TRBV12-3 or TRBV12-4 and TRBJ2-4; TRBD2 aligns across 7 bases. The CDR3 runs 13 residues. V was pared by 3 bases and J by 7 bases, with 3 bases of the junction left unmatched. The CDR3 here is CASSFVGGNIQYF. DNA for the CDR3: TGTGCCAGCAGTTTTGTCGGGGGGAACATTCAGTACTTC.

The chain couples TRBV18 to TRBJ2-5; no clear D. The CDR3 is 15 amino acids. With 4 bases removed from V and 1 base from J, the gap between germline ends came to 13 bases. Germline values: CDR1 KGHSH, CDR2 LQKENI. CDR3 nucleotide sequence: TGTGCCAGCTCACGGGATGCTACAGCCCAAGAGACCCAGTACTTC. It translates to CASSRDATAQETQYF.

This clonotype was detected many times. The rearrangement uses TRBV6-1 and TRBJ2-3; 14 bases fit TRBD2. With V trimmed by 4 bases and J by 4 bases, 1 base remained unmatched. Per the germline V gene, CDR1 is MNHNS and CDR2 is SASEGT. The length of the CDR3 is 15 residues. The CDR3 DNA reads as TGTGCCAGCAGTGGACTAGCGGGGGGGCCAGATACGCAGTATTTT. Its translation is CASSGLAGGPDTQYF.

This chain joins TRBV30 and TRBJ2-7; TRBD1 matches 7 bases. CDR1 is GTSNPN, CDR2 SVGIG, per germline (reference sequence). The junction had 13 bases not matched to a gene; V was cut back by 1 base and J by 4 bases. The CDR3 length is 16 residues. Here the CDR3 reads CAWSALIRDRLYEQYF. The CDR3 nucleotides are TGTGCCTGGAGTGCTCTGATCCGGGACAGACTATACGAGCAGTACTTC.

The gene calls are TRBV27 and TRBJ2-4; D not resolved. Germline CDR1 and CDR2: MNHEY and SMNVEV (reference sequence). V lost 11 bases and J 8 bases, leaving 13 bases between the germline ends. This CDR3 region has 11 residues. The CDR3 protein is CASGPPDIQYF. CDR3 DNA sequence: TGTGCCTCGGGCCCACCGGACATTCAGTACTTC.

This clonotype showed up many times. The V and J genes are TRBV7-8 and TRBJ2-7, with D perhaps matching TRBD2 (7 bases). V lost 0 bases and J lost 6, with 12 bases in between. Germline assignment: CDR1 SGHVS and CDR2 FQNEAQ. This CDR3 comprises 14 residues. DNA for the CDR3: TGTGCCAGCAGCTTAGCGGGGGGGGCCGTCGAGCAGTACTTC. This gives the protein CASSLAGGAVEQYF.

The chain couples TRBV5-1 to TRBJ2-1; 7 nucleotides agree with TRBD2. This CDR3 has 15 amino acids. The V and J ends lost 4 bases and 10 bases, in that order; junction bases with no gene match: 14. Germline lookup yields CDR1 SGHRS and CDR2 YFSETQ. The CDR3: CASSLGTTALVEQFF. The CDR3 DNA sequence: TGCGCCAGCAGCCTCGGGACTACTGCCTTGGTGGAGCAGTTCTTC.

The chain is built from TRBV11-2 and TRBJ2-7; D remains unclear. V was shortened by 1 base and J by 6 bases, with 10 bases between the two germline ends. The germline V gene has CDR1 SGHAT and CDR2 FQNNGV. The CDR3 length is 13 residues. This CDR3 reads CASSLGTPGEQYF. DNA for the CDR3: TGTGCCAGCAGCTTAGGGACCCCGGGCGAGCAGTACTTC.

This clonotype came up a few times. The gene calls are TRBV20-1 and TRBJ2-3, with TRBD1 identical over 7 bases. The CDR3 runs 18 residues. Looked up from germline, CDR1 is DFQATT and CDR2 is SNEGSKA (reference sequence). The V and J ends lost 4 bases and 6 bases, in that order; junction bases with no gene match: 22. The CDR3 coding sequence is TGCAGTGCTATAAAGTTGAGGTCTCCGGAGGACAGGAGTGATACGCAGTATTTT. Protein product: CSAIKLRSPEDRSDTQYF.

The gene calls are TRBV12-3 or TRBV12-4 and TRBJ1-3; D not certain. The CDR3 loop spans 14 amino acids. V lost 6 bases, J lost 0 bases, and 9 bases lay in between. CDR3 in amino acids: CASSPILSGNTIYF. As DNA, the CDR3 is TGTGCCAGCAGCCCAATCCTCTCTGGAAACACCATATATTTT.

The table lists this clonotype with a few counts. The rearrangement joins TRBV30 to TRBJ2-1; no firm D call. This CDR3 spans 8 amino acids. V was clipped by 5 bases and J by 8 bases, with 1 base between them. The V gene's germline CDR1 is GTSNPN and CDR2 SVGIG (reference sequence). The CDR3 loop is CAWDEQFF. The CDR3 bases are TGTGCCTGGGATGAGCAGTTCTTC. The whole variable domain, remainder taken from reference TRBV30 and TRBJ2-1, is SQTIHQWPATLVQPVGSPLSLECTVEGTSNPNLYWYRQAAGRGLQLLFYSVGIGQISSEVPQNLSASRPQDRQFILSSKKLLLSDSGFYLCAWDEQFFGPGTRLTVL.

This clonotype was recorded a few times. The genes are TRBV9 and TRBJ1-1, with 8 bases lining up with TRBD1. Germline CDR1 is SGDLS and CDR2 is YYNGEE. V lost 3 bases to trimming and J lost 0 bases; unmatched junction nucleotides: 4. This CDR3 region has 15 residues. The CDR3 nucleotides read TGTGCCAGCAGCGCGCAGGGGGCGGTGAACACTGAAGCTTTCTTT. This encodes CASSAQGAVNTEAFF.

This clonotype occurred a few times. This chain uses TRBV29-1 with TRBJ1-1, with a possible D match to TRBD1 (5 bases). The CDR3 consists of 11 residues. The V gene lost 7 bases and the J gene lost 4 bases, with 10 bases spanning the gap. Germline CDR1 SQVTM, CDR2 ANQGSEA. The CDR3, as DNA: TGCAGCGCGGGGGGGGGCACTGAAGCTTTCTTT. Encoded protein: CSAGGGTEAFF.

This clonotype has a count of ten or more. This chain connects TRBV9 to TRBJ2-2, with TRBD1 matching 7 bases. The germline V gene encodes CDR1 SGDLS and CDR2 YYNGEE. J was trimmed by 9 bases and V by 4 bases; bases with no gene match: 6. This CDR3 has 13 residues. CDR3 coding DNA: TGTGCCAGCAGCACTACGACAGGGAGGGAGCTGTTTTTT. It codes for CASSTTTGRELFF.

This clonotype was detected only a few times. The CDR3 DNA follows: TGTGCCAGCAGTTACCTTTGGACGGGGCACCAAGAGACCCAGTACTTC. Protein product: CASSYLWTGHQETQYF. This rearrangement joins TRBV6-2 or TRBV6-3 to TRBJ2-5; D may match TRBD1 or TRBD2 (5 bases each). Germline values: CDR1 MNHEY, CDR2 SVGEGT. Trimming shortened V by 2 bases and J by 0 bases, and 13 bases separated the two germline ends. This CDR3 has 16 amino acids.

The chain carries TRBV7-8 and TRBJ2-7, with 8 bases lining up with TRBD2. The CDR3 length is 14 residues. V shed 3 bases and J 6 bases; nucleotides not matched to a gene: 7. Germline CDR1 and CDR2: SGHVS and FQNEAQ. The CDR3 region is CASSFSGVYGEQYF. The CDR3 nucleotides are TGTGCCAGCAGCTTTAGCGGGGTATACGGCGAGCAGTACTTC.

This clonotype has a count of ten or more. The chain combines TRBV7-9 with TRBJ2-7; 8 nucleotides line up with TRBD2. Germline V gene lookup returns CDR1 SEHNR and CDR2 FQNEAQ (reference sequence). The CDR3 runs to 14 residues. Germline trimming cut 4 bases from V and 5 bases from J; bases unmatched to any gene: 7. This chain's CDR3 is CASSSGLAKHEQYF. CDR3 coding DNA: TGTGCCAGCAGCTCCGGACTAGCTAAGCACGAGCAGTACTTC.

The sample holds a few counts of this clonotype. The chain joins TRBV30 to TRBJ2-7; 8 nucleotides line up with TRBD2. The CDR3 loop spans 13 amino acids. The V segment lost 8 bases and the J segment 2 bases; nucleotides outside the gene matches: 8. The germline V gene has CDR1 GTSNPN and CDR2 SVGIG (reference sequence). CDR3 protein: CARKEAGAYEQYF. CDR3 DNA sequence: TGTGCCCGGAAGGAAGCGGGAGCCTACGAGCAGTACTTC.